This note documents a single TCR beta chain sequence. The antigen is unknown. This sample was included in a study of OX40 agonist ivuxolimab in advanced cancers. The CDR3 spans 14 residues. Germline-derived CDR1 and CDR2 are SEHNR and FQNEAQ (reference sequence). V was shortened by 7 bases and J by 2 bases, with 13 bases between the two germline ends. Findings of the study overall: Expanded clones were, on average, more numerous in CD8+ T cells than in CD4+.

Some clones are missing from TCRdb's copy, which holds only in-frame ones; the method was immunoSEQ multiplex PCR. Of about 86,000 clones listed, around nine tenths are singletons. The receptor was derived from an adult with an advanced solid tumor such as melanoma, head and neck, liver or kidney cancer. The chain is built from TRBV7-9 and TRBJ2-3; D possibly corresponds to TRBD2 (5 bases). The sample in question was CD4+ or CD8+ T cells sorted from blood, obtained in a trial of the OX40 agonist ivuxolimab. The CDR3 protein is CASTASSSTDTQYF. CDR3 bases: TGTGCCAGCACGGCTAGCTCATCCACAGATACGCAGTATTTT.